The 30 T cell receptor beta chains reported below all come from one sample, sequenced in a study of blood T cells in healthy people across ages. Primed by a sample-barcoded 5' primer and a J-beta primer mix, a second PCR proceeded for roughly 6 to 12 cycles. MiXCR, run by TCRdb on the 5' RACE reads, gives a single entry per CDR3 protein. This repertoire shows 1 million to 1.2 million distinct CDR3 sequences, more than 30% found once; its top ten account for 10% to 15%. Sample: blood. These receptors came from a man between 18 and 35 years old in good health.

This chain uses TRBV7-8 with TRBJ2-7; possibly TRBD1 or TRBD2 for D (5 bases each). Trimming cost V 1 base and J 2 bases, with 12 bases left between them. The V gene's germline CDR1 is SGHVS and CDR2 FQNEAQ. The CDR3 is made up of 15 amino acids. The CDR3 loop reads CASSLGAGTTYEQYF. The CDR3 nucleotides read TGTGCCAGCAGCTTAGGAGCAGGGACGACCTACGAGCAGTACTTC.

The V gene is TRBV6-6, the J gene TRBJ1-5, with a tentative D call TRBD1 (6 bases). V was clipped by 6 bases and J by 4 bases, with 19 bases between them. Germline-derived CDR1 and CDR2 are MNHNY and SVGAGI (reference sequence). There are 16 residues in the CDR3. In DNA form, the CDR3 reads TGTGCCAGCAGGAGGGGGGCAGGGCCCCAAAATCAGCCCCAGCATTTT. Translating it yields CASRRGAGPQNQPQHF.

The V call is TRBV2, the J call TRBJ1-2; D ambiguous. The V gene's germline CDR1 is SNHLY and CDR2 FYNNEI. The CDR3 extends over 14 amino acids. With 2 bases removed from V and 4 bases from J, the gap between germline ends came to 11 bases. Here the CDR3 reads CASSEWNSGYGYTF. Written as DNA, the CDR3 is TGTGCCAGCAGTGAATGGAACTCGGGCTATGGCTACACCTTC.

The chain carries TRBV7-9 and TRBJ1-1; D is undetermined. Germline V gene sequence: CDR1 SEHNR, CDR2 FQNEAQ (reference sequence). The CDR3 sequence is 15 residues long. Trimming took 0 bases from V and 0 from J, leaving 8 bases between them. The CDR3 nucleotides are TGTGCCAGCAGCTTAGCGACGGGTATGAACACTGAAGCTTTCTTT. Residues: CASSLATGMNTEAFF.

This clonotype was picked up one time. The CDR3 sequence is CATRNSHNEKLFF. The CDR3 DNA reads as TGTGCCACCAGGAATTCCCATAATGAAAAACTGTTTTTT. The gene calls are TRBV12-3 or TRBV12-4 and TRBJ1-4; D gene uncertain. The ends were cut back, 10 bases at V and 4 bases at J, with 13 bases in the middle. This CDR3 region has 13 residues.

Of note for this clonotype: A junction boundary mismatches the germline segment, possibly from a read error. This sequence joins TRBV9 and TRBJ2-1; 8 nucleotides agree with TRBD2. CDR3 length: 14 amino acids. The germline V gene encodes CDR1 SGDLS and CDR2 YYNGEE. CDR3 amino acids: CVSSVGSGGYGQFF. The CDR3 DNA sequence: TGTGTCAGCAGCGTAGGATCGGGGGGGTACGGCCAGTTCTTC.

This clonotype was picked up a small number of times. The chain couples TRBV4-1 to TRBJ2-1; 8 bases align to TRBD2. V lost 2 bases, J lost 2 bases, and 11 bases stayed unmatched. The CDR3 loop spans 18 amino acids. Per germline, CDR1 MGHRA and CDR2 YSYEKL. The CDR3 here is CASSQRLAGQSPYNEQFF. The CDR3 DNA sequence: TGCGCCAGCAGCCAAAGGCTAGCGGGCCAGAGCCCCTACAATGAGCAGTTCTTC.

The chain couples TRBV20-1 to TRBJ2-3, with 10 positions matching TRBD2. V gave up 6 bases and J gave up 7 bases; unmatched junction bases: 7. This CDR3 region has 13 residues. Per the germline V gene, CDR1 is DFQATT and CDR2 is SNEGSKA (reference sequence). The CDR3 is CSAALAGENTQYF. The CDR3 DNA reads TGCAGTGCGGCGCTAGCGGGGGAAAATACGCAGTATTTT.

The V call is TRBV28, the J call TRBJ1-5; D gene uncertain. Germline CDR1 MDHEN, CDR2 SYDVKM. Trimming took off 6 bases at V and 2 bases at J, with 8 bases between the two ends. The CDR3 loop spans 13 amino acids. The CDR3 sequence is CASRGSGNQPQHF. For the CDR3, the DNA is TGTGCCAGCAGGGGTTCGGGCAATCAGCCCCAGCATTTT.

This chain connects TRBV12-3 or TRBV12-4 to TRBJ2-3; maybe TRBD1 (6 bases). The CDR3 runs 15 residues. V was clipped by 6 bases and J by 2 bases, with 15 bases between them. The CDR3 sequence: CASRRGHRDTDTQYF. CDR3 coding DNA: TGTGCCAGCAGGAGAGGGCACAGGGACACAGATACGCAGTATTTT.

This chain connects TRBV12-5 to TRBJ2-7; either TRBD1 or TRBD2 may fit D (6 bases each). Trimming pared 4 bases from V and 0 bases from J, leaving 13 bases between. The length of the CDR3 is 15 residues. Per the germline V gene, CDR1 is LGHNT and CDR2 is FRNRAP. Here the CDR3 DNA reads TGTGCTAGTGGTTCTCCGGGGGCCAACTCCTACGAGCAGTACTTC. It encodes CASGSPGANSYEQYF.

This clonotype showed up just a few times. The gene calls are TRBV7-2 and TRBJ1-1; unclear D gene. Germline values: CDR1 SGHTA, CDR2 FQGNSA. Trimming took off 5 bases at V and 0 bases at J, with 13 bases between the two ends. The CDR3 contains 15 residues. The CDR3 loop reads CASSSGVLMNTEAFF. In DNA, the CDR3 is TGTGCCAGCAGCAGCGGGGTCTTGATGAACACTGAAGCTTTCTTT.

This clonotype was seen more than once but under ten times. V gene TRBV7-9 combines with J gene TRBJ1-6, with D unclear. The CDR3 is 14 amino acids. From germline, CDR1 is SEHNR and CDR2 FQNEAQ (reference sequence). V lost 4 bases and J 11 bases, leaving 15 bases between the germline ends. In DNA form, the CDR3 reads TGTGCCAGCAGCTCCCGGGCGGTAGAGACACCCCTCCACTTT. Its protein is CASSSRAVETPLHF.

This chain connects TRBV3-1 to TRBJ2-2, with 10 bases aligning to TRBD1. Per germline, CDR1 LGHDT and CDR2 YNNKEL (reference sequence). The CDR3 sequence is 16 residues long. After removal of 1 base from V and 5 bases from J, the junction contained 4 bases not matched to a gene. CDR3 nucleotides: TGTGCCAGCAGCCAAGCTCGGACAGGGGGAACCGGGGAGCTGTTTTTT. It codes for CASSQARTGGTGELFF.

This clonotype was picked up a small number of times. This rearrangement joins TRBV20-1 to TRBJ1-1; 11 bases are shared with TRBD1. The V and J ends lost 5 bases and 7 bases, in that order; junction bases with no gene match: 6. The CDR3 totals 13 residues. Looked up from germline, CDR1 is DFQATT and CDR2 is SNEGSKA (reference sequence). This chain's CDR3 is CSARDRGTNEAFF. The CDR3 DNA follows: TGCAGTGCTCGGGACAGGGGGACTAATGAAGCTTTCTTT.

The rearrangement links TRBV6-2 or TRBV6-3 to TRBJ2-5; 11 positions match TRBD2. Germline CDR1 MNHEY, CDR2 SVGEGT. This CDR3 spans 16 amino acids. J was trimmed by 4 bases and V by 0 bases; bases with no gene match: 4. This CDR3 is CASSYSMTSGAETQYF. CDR3 DNA: TGTGCCAGCAGTTACTCGATGACTAGCGGGGCAGAGACCCAGTACTTC.

The chain uses TRBV14 and TRBJ2-3; a weak D match, TRBD2 (5 bases). CDR3 length: 11 residues. Germline assignment: CDR1 SGHDN and CDR2 FVKESK. The ends were cut back, 4 bases at V and 8 bases at J, with 7 bases in the middle. CDR3 sequence: CASSPAGTQYF. DNA for the CDR3: TGTGCCAGCAGCCCTGCGGGTACGCAGTATTTT. Filled out from reference TRBV14 and TRBJ2-3, the complete variable domain reads EAGVTQFPSHSVIEKGQTVTLRCDPISGHDNLYWYRRVMGKEIKFLLHFVKESKQDESGMPNNRFLAERTGGTYSTLKVQPAELEDSGVYFCASSPAGTQYFGPGTRLTVL.

The rearrangement uses TRBV7-2 and TRBJ2-1, with a weak D call TRBD1 (6 bases). The V end lost 0 bases, the J end lost 13 bases, and 10 bases lay between the germline ends. Germline-derived CDR1 and CDR2 are SGHTA and FQGNSA. This CDR3 comprises 12 residues. The CDR3 protein is CASSLASGDQFF. The CDR3 bases are TGTGCCAGCAGCTTAGCGTCAGGGGACCAGTTCTTC.

The V call is TRBV28, the J call TRBJ1-6; D is perhaps TRBD1 (5 bases). CDR3 length: 17 amino acids. Germline lookup yields CDR1 MDHEN and CDR2 SYDVKM. V gave up 4 bases and J gave up 16 bases, with 29 bases separating them. CDR3 in amino acids: CASSSPGGIRGNSHLHF. CDR3 DNA: TGTGCCAGCAGTTCCCCTGGGGGTATACGGGGGAATAGTCATCTCCACTTT.

The chain employs TRBV7-8 and TRBJ2-3; D ambiguous. V gave up 5 bases and J gave up 0 bases, with 15 bases separating them. Germline V gives CDR1 SGHVS, CDR2 FQNEAQ. The CDR3 consists of 16 residues. The CDR3 here is CASSPRRRESTDTQYF. The CDR3 nucleotides are TGTGCCAGCAGCCCACGCCGCAGAGAGAGCACAGATACGCAGTATTTT.

The chain joins TRBV28 to TRBJ1-1, with D possibly matching TRBD1 (5 bases). The V and J ends lost 3 bases and 5 bases respectively, with 16 bases between them. There are 15 residues in the CDR3. From germline, CDR1 is MDHEN and CDR2 SYDVKM. The CDR3 loop is CASSFPTEGLTEAFF. In DNA, the CDR3 is TGTGCCAGCAGTTTCCCGACAGAAGGGTTGACTGAAGCTTTCTTT.

This sequence joins TRBV27 and TRBJ2-2; 14 bases are shared with TRBD2. Unmatched junction bases numbered 4, after V lost 2 bases and J lost 5 bases. The CDR3 runs 17 residues. Germline values: CDR1 MNHEY, CDR2 SMNVEV (reference sequence). The CDR3, as DNA: TGTGCCAGCAGTTTAGGACTAGCGGGGGGAGGTACCGGGGAGCTGTTTTTT. Its translation is CASSLGLAGGGTGELFF.

This clonotype came up a few times. This chain links TRBV12-3 or TRBV12-4 with TRBJ2-7; no firm D call. This CDR3 is built from 14 residues. V was shortened by 5 bases and J by 1 base, with 12 bases between the two germline ends. This CDR3 reads CASSPSAASYEQYF. CDR3 sequence (DNA): TGTGCCAGCAGTCCCTCGGCGGCGTCCTACGAGCAGTACTTC.

The DNA for the CDR3 is TGTGCCAGCAGCCAAGAACTTGGGACACCAGAGCAGTACTTC. Translated: CASSQELGTPEQYF. This sequence joins TRBV3-1 and TRBJ2-5; a possible D gene is TRBD1 (6 bases). The CDR3 consists of 14 residues. Trimming left V 0 bases short and J 11 bases short, with 16 bases between. Germline V gene sequence: CDR1 LGHDT, CDR2 YNNKEL (reference sequence).

The chain uses TRBV27 and TRBJ2-3; 12 bases line up with TRBD2. The V gene end was trimmed by 0 bases and the J gene end by 2 bases; junction bases not matched to a gene: 6. Germline V lookup: CDR1 MNHEY, CDR2 SMNVEV (reference sequence). CDR3 length: 18 residues. For the CDR3, the DNA is TGTGCCAGCAGTTTATCGGCTAGCGGGGGGGCCTCCACAGATACGCAGTATTTT. As protein: CASSLSASGGASTDTQYF.

The V call is TRBV6-6, the J call TRBJ2-3, with 10 bases fitting TRBD2. CDR3 length: 15 amino acids. J was trimmed by 7 bases and V by 7 bases; bases with no gene match: 11. From germline, CDR1 is MNHNY and CDR2 SVGAGI (reference sequence). CDR3 amino acids: CASTRPGLARHTQYF. CDR3 nucleotide sequence: TGTGCCAGCACCAGACCGGGACTAGCGAGACATACGCAGTATTTT.

The gene calls are TRBV12-3 or TRBV12-4 and TRBJ2-1, with TRBD1 identical over 8 bases. The CDR3 has 16 amino acids. V lost 3 bases, J lost 0 bases, and 4 bases stayed unmatched. The CDR3 sequence: CASSFDRGHSYNEQFF. As DNA, the CDR3 is TGTGCCAGCAGTTTCGACAGGGGCCACTCCTACAATGAGCAGTTCTTC.

The rearrangement links TRBV18 to TRBJ1-1; D gene unclear. The CDR3 sequence is 13 residues long. Trimming took off 2 bases at V and 4 bases at J, with 8 bases between the two ends. CDR1 KGHSH and CDR2 LQKENI come from the germline V gene. The DNA for the CDR3 is TGTGCCAGCTCACCAGTGGCTTCCACTGAAGCTTTCTTT. Translated, it gives CASSPVASTEAFF.

The chain couples TRBV7-9 to TRBJ2-7; a weak D match, TRBD2 (5 bases). This CDR3 comprises 19 residues. V lost 1 base and J 7 bases, leaving 29 bases between the germline ends. Germline V gene sequence: CDR1 SEHNR, CDR2 FQNEAQ (reference sequence). The CDR3 DNA reads as TGTGCCAGCAGCTTAGTTCAAGAGGTCGCAGCGGAAATAGACAATGAGCAGTACTTC. Translating it yields CASSLVQEVAAEIDNEQYF.

CDR3 in amino acids: CASSVVEFASYNEQFF. CDR3 nucleotides: TGTGCCAGCAGCGTAGTGGAATTCGCATCCTACAATGAGCAGTTCTTC. The chain joins TRBV9 to TRBJ2-1; D is uncertain. The V gene's germline CDR1 is SGDLS and CDR2 YYNGEE. This CDR3 spans 16 amino acids. V was clipped by 0 bases and J by 1 base, with 11 bases between them.